These 14 T cell receptor beta chains came from one sample sequenced in a study of cytomegalovirus exposure and HLA in healthy donors. Primers for the PCR totalled 60 Vbeta and 13 Jbeta. The assay was immunoSEQ multiplex PCR, and TCRdb's table has in-frame clones only and misses some. Of 150,000 to 200,000 clones in the sample, about 90% were seen once. The specimen sequenced was PBMCs. The receptors were sampled from a girl in the first two years of life in good health and CMV-seronegative.

The V and J genes are TRBV4-3 and TRBJ1-1, with D perhaps TRBD1 (5 bases). CDR1 LGHNA and CDR2 YSLEER come from the germline V gene. Trimming removed 3 bases from V and 8 bases from J, with 16 bases in between. This CDR3 spans 14 amino acids. The CDR3 reads CASSQSWTLREAFF. The CDR3 bases are TGCGCCAGCAGCCAGAGCTGGACATTAAGAGAAGCTTTCTTT.

This rearrangement joins TRBV5-6 to TRBJ1-5, with D hard to call. The CDR3 covers 12 residues. The V gene's germline CDR1 is SGHDT and CDR2 YYEEEE. V lost 4 bases and J 4 bases, leaving 6 bases between the germline ends. The DNA for the CDR3 is TGTGCCAGCAGCCTGGTAAATCAGCCCCAGCATTTT. As protein: CASSLVNQPQHF. The whole variable domain, remainder taken from reference TRBV5-6 and TRBJ1-5, is DAGVTQSPTHLIKTRGQQVTLRCSPKSGHDTVSWYQQALGQGPQFIFQYYEEEERQRGNFPDRFSGHQFPNYSSELNVNALLLGDSALYLCASSLVNQPQHFGDGTRLSIL.

This chain uses TRBV12-5 with TRBJ1-6; maybe TRBD1 (5 bases). V was trimmed by 0 bases and J by 9 bases, leaving 21 bases between them. This CDR3 has 18 residues. Germline loops: CDR1 LGHNT, CDR2 FRNRAP. The CDR3 coding sequence is TGTGCTAGTGGTTTGGTACGAGACGTCATGGGGCAGGTTTCACCCCTCCACTTT. Its protein product is CASGLVRDVMGQVSPLHF.

This sequence joins TRBV20-1 and TRBJ2-5; D unresolved. The CDR3 has 9 amino acids. V was pared by 2 bases and J by 14 bases, with 9 bases between. The germline CDR1 and CDR2 sequences are DFQATT and SNEGSKA (reference sequence). CDR3 protein: CSARNSPYF. For the CDR3, the DNA is TGCAGTGCTAGAAATTCCCCATACTTC.

This clone was detected only once. The rearrangement links TRBV27 to TRBJ1-2; unclear D gene. The V and J ends lost 4 bases and 3 bases respectively, with 15 bases between them. The length of the CDR3 is 15 residues. The V gene's germline CDR1 is MNHEY and CDR2 SMNVEV (reference sequence). CDR3 sequence: CASSSPRLGDYGYTF. CDR3 nucleotides: TGTGCCAGCAGTTCCCCCCGACTCGGCGACTATGGCTACACCTTC.

V is TRBV7-2 and J is TRBJ2-7, with 11 nucleotides matching TRBD2. This CDR3 region has 17 residues. Germline lookup yields CDR1 SGHTA and CDR2 FQGNSA. V was pared by 5 bases and J by 2 bases, with 11 bases of the junction left unmatched. The CDR3 loop reads CASSQRTSGWGAYEQYF. The DNA for the CDR3 is TGTGCCAGCAGCCAACGGACTAGCGGGTGGGGCGCCTACGAGCAGTACTTC.

This chain joins TRBV2 and TRBJ2-1, with D perhaps TRBD2 (5 bases). Trimming stripped 4 bases from V and 2 bases from J, with 12 bases between. The CDR3 extends over 15 amino acids. Per germline, CDR1 SNHLY and CDR2 FYNNEI. CDR3 amino acids: CASSGVTGTYNEQFF. The CDR3 DNA sequence: TGTGCCAGCAGTGGAGTGACGGGAACCTACAATGAGCAGTTCTTC.

The chain employs TRBV27 and TRBJ2-7; D is undetermined. Germline-derived CDR1 and CDR2 are MNHEY and SMNVEV (reference sequence). This CDR3 contains 13 residues. The germline V and J ends were trimmed by 2 bases and 3 bases, with 8 bases remaining between them. CDR3 region: CASSLGTNYEQYF. CDR3 nucleotides: TGTGCCAGCAGTTTAGGCACCAACTACGAGCAGTACTTC.

V usage is TRBV30 and J usage is TRBJ2-3; 8 bases agree with TRBD2. The CDR3 has 13 amino acids. Germline V gene lookup returns CDR1 GTSNPN and CDR2 SVGIG (reference sequence). V shed 2 bases and J 9 bases; nucleotides not matched to a gene: 7. The CDR3 reads CAWSSGRGDTQYF. The DNA for the CDR3 is TGTGCCTGGAGTTCTGGGCGGGGGGACACGCAGTATTTT.

The chain is built from TRBV4-1 and TRBJ2-5, with D possibly matching TRBD2 (6 bases). CDR3 length equals 14 residues. Germline assignment: CDR1 MGHRA and CDR2 YSYEKL. V shed 0 bases and J shed 5 bases, with 10 bases lying between them. The CDR3 DNA reads TGCGCCAGCAGCCAAGAATCGGGGAGGGAGACCCAGTACTTC. The encoded protein is CASSQESGRETQYF.

This rearrangement joins TRBV30 to TRBJ2-3; weak D call: TRBD2 (6 bases). The CDR3 contains 12 residues. Deletions cut 4 bases from V and 4 bases from J, with 9 bases between. Germline-derived CDR1 and CDR2 are GTSNPN and SVGIG (reference sequence). The CDR3, as DNA: TGTGCCTGGACCCCGGGGGCAGATACGCAGTATTTT. Amino acid sequence: CAWTPGADTQYF.

CDR3 sequence: CASRPGGGADGFF. The CDR3 nucleotides are TGTGCCAGCAGGCCGGGGGGCGGGGCTGACGGGTTCTTC. This sequence joins TRBV27 and TRBJ2-1; weak D call: TRBD2 (7 bases). The length of the CDR3 is 13 residues. The germline CDR1 and CDR2 sequences are MNHEY and SMNVEV (reference sequence). Trimming took 6 bases from V and 15 from J, leaving 21 bases between them.

This clone was detected a few times. The chain couples TRBV4-1 to TRBJ2-6; D is perhaps TRBD1 (6 bases). Deletions cut 7 bases from V and 13 bases from J, with 23 bases between. The CDR3 runs 15 residues. The germline CDR1 and CDR2 sequences are MGHRA and YSYEKL. The chain's CDR3 is CASTPNRDPGMVLTF. DNA of the CDR3: TGCGCCAGCACCCCGAACAGGGACCCCGGAATGGTCCTGACTTTC.

V usage is TRBV19 and J usage is TRBJ1-5, with TRBD1 identical over 7 bases. This CDR3 contains 13 residues. Germline-derived CDR1 and CDR2 are LNHDA and SQIVND (reference sequence). V trimming: 5 bases; J trimming: 7 bases; junction bases outside the gene matches: 5. In DNA form, the CDR3 reads TGTGCCAGTAGTTCAAGGGGGCTCCAGCCCCAGCATTTT. This translates into CASSSRGLQPQHF.